What follows are 24 T cell receptor beta chains derived from one specimen sequenced in a study of blood T cell repertoires in COVID-19. Profiling relied on immunoSEQ multiplex PCR, and the TCRdb table lists in-frame clones only, not all of them. Of 180,000 or so clones in the sample, 80% to 85% are singletons; the top ten hold under 3%. The specimen was peripheral blood. These receptors were obtained from a human donor with acute or convalescent COVID-19. The donor label of this sample is uncertain.

V is TRBV6-5 and J is TRBJ1-1, with unresolved D. The CDR3 length is 12 residues. Trimming took off 6 bases at V and 7 bases at J, with 12 bases between the two ends. Germline assignment: CDR1 MNHEY and CDR2 SVGAGI. The CDR3 DNA sequence: TGTGCCAGCAGCTCCCCGAACTTTGAAGCTTTCTTT. Its translation: CASSSPNFEAFF.

The table lists this clone with a few counts. The CDR3 DNA reads TGTGCCAGTAGTCCAGCGGGAGGGAGGCACGAGCAGTACTTC. Encoded protein: CASSPAGGRHEQYF. The chain combines TRBV19 with TRBJ2-7, with 10 bases fitting TRBD2. CDR3 length equals 14 residues. After removal of 5 bases from V and 5 bases from J, the junction contained 6 bases not matched to a gene. The germline CDR1 and CDR2 sequences are LNHDA and SQIVND (reference sequence).

The V gene is TRBV28, the J gene TRBJ2-3; D is ambiguous. The V gene lost 5 bases and the J gene lost 1 base, with 10 bases spanning the gap. The germline V gene encodes CDR1 MDHEN and CDR2 SYDVKM. The CDR3 is 14 residues long. The CDR3 DNA sequence: TGTGCCAGCAGTCCAGATCGGGGCACAGATACGCAGTATTTT. Its translation: CASSPDRGTDTQYF.

This chain links TRBV30 with TRBJ2-3; D may be TRBD2 (6 bases). The V end was cut by 2 bases, the J end by 4 bases, with 16 bases between. The CDR3 extends over 15 amino acids. The V gene's germline CDR1 is GTSNPN and CDR2 SVGIG (reference sequence). CDR3 nucleotide sequence: TGTGCCTGGAGTCCGGGACTTCAAGGGGCAGATACGCAGTATTTT. Translation: CAWSPGLQGADTQYF.

The CDR3 protein is CASRDSIRETQYF. CDR3 nucleotide sequence: TGTGCCAGCAGGGACAGTATAAGAGAGACCCAGTACTTC. The genes are TRBV2 and TRBJ2-5, with D maybe TRBD1 (6 bases). The CDR3 consists of 13 residues. Germline-derived CDR1 and CDR2 are SNHLY and FYNNEI. With 6 bases removed from V and 4 bases from J, the gap between germline ends came to 12 bases. Full variable domain (outside the CDR3, taken from reference TRBV2 and TRBJ2-5): EPEVTQTPSHQVTQMGQEVILRCVPISNHLYFYWYRQILGQKVEFLVSFYNNEISEKSEIFDDQFSVERPDGSNFTLKIRSTKLEDSAMYFCASRDSIRETQYFGPGTRLLVL.

The chain has TRBV6-1 and TRBJ1-1, with D tentatively TRBD1 (5 bases). The V end lost 1 base, the J end lost 5 bases, and 11 bases lay between the germline ends. The CDR3 has 14 residues. Germline V gives CDR1 MNHNS, CDR2 SASEGT. Here the CDR3 DNA reads TGTGCCAGCAGTGAAGGCAGGGTTGCGACTGAAGCTTTCTTT. Translating gives CASSEGRVATEAFF.

The chain employs TRBV2 and TRBJ2-1; D gene unclear. The CDR3 contains 14 residues. Germline assignment: CDR1 SNHLY and CDR2 FYNNEI. V lost 3 bases to trimming and J lost 0 bases, with 6 bases between them. CDR3 residues: CASSDHSSYNEQFF. The CDR3 coding sequence is TGTGCCAGCAGTGACCACTCCTCCTACAATGAGCAGTTCTTC.

This clone was observed a single time. The chain joins TRBV2 to TRBJ1-5; 7 bases fit TRBD1. V gave up 6 bases and J gave up 3 bases; unmatched junction bases: 8. The CDR3 totals 15 residues. Germline V lookup: CDR1 SNHLY, CDR2 FYNNEI. The CDR3 nucleotides read TGTGCCAGCAGCCCCGTGGGACAGCTCAATCAGCCCCAGCATTTT. Translation gives CASSPVGQLNQPQHF.

V usage is TRBV6-5 and J usage is TRBJ1-1; 9 bases fit TRBD1. The CDR3 contains 15 residues. V lost 6 bases to trimming and J lost 5 bases; unmatched junction nucleotides: 10. Germline V gives CDR1 MNHEY, CDR2 SVGAGI. The CDR3 nucleotides are TGTGCCAGCAGCGATAGACAGGGGGGTAGAACTGAAGCTTTCTTT. This codes for CASSDRQGGRTEAFF.

The rearrangement links TRBV5-1 to TRBJ2-1, with 7 bases fitting TRBD1. Trimming took 7 bases from V and 2 from J; bases not matched to a gene: 12. This CDR3 has 16 amino acids. Germline values: CDR1 SGHRS, CDR2 YFSETQ. CDR3 coding DNA: TGCGCCAGCTATTCCCTCCCGGGACAGCCCTACAATGAGCAGTTCTTC. Translated, it gives CASYSLPGQPYNEQFF.

V usage is TRBV7-2 and J usage is TRBJ2-1; 7 bases fit TRBD2. The CDR3 is 13 amino acids. Trimming removed 3 bases from V and 5 bases from J; junction bases left unmatched: 1. CDR1 and CDR2 from the germline V gene are SGHTA and FQGNSA. The CDR3 DNA sequence: TGTGCCAGCAGCTTGGGGACTAACAATGAGCAGTTCTTC. Translation gives CASSLGTNNEQFF. Using reference TRBV7-2 and TRBJ2-1 for the parts outside the CDR3, the full variable domain is GAGVSQSPSNKVTEKGKDVELRCDPISGHTALYWYRQSLGQGLEFLIYFQGNSAPDKSGLPSDRFSAERTGGSVSTLTIQRTQQEDSAVYLCASSLGTNNEQFFGPGTRLTVL.

The chain combines TRBV5-1 with TRBJ2-4; TRBD1 agrees at 7 bases. Germline V CDR1 and CDR2: SGHRS, YFSETQ. CDR3 length equals 15 residues. J lost 3 bases, V lost 2 bases, and 5 bases had no gene match. CDR3 region: CASSLEQGSKNIQYF. As DNA, the CDR3 is TGCGCCAGCAGCTTAGAACAGGGGAGCAAAAACATTCAGTACTTC.

The rearrangement links TRBV28 to TRBJ2-3; 9 positions agree with TRBD1. Unmatched junction bases numbered 16, after V lost 5 bases and J lost 1 base. Germline values: CDR1 MDHEN, CDR2 SYDVKM. The length of the CDR3 is 19 residues. The CDR3 sequence: CASSATGTGPFSGTDTQYF. DNA for the CDR3: TGTGCCAGCAGTGCCACAGGGACAGGGCCTTTTTCCGGCACAGATACGCAGTATTTT.

Only a few counts were recorded for this clone. DNA of the CDR3: TGCGCCAGCAGCTTGGATGACAGGGGCCAAGGGCCCCAGCATTTT. Translating it yields CASSLDDRGQGPQHF. The chain is built from TRBV5-1 and TRBJ1-5, with TRBD1 identical over 8 bases. This CDR3 region has 15 residues. The germline gives CDR1 SGHRS, CDR2 YFSETQ. V lost 0 bases and J lost 9; bases outside the gene matches: 8. The complete variable domain, with remaining parts taken from reference TRBV5-1 and TRBJ1-5, reads KAGVTQTPRYLIKTRGQQVTLSCSPISGHRSVSWYQQTPGQGLQFLFEYFSETQRNKGNFPGRFSGRQFSNSRSEMNVSTLELGDSALYLCASSLDDRGQGPQHFGDGTRLSIL.

The rearrangement links TRBV2 to TRBJ1-5; D unresolved. Trimming left V 4 bases short and J 3 bases short, with 4 bases between. CDR3 length equals 12 residues. Germline lookup yields CDR1 SNHLY and CDR2 FYNNEI. For the CDR3, the DNA is TGTGCCAGCAGTGCCCTCAATCAGCCCCAGCATTTT. Protein sequence: CASSALNQPQHF.

The chain couples TRBV2 to TRBJ2-1; 13 nucleotides agree with TRBD2. Germline CDR1 SNHLY, CDR2 FYNNEI. Germline trimming cut 8 bases from V and 7 bases from J; bases unmatched to any gene: 5. The CDR3 consists of 14 residues. In nucleotides, the CDR3 is TGTGCCAGCCGGACTAGCGGGAGAGGGAATGAGCAGTTCTTC. Translation gives CASRTSGRGNEQFF.

CDR3 in DNA: TGTGCCAGCAGCTTGCTAGCGGGGGGCCAGGCAGATACGCAGTATTTT. Translating it yields CASSLLAGGQADTQYF. The rearrangement joins TRBV5-4 to TRBJ2-3; 11 bases line up with TRBD2. The CDR3 runs 16 residues. The V gene end was trimmed by 1 base and the J gene end by 4 bases; junction bases not matched to a gene: 5. CDR1 is SGHNT, CDR2 YYREEE, per germline (reference sequence).

The chain couples TRBV19 to TRBJ2-3, with 10 bases aligning to TRBD2. Germline V gene lookup returns CDR1 LNHDA and CDR2 SQIVND (reference sequence). The V gene end was trimmed by 5 bases and the J gene end by 3 bases; junction bases not matched to a gene: 11. This CDR3 is built from 17 residues. The CDR3 protein is CASSPSGSGGVTDTQYF. The CDR3 nucleotides read TGTGCCAGTAGTCCCTCGGGGAGCGGGGGGGTAACAGATACGCAGTATTTT.

V gene TRBV27 combines with J gene TRBJ2-1, with 13 bases lining up with TRBD2. Germline trimming cut 6 bases from V and 15 bases from J; bases unmatched to any gene: 11. This CDR3 has 14 residues. CDR1 and CDR2 (germline): MNHEY, SMNVEV (reference sequence). CDR3 nucleotides: TGTGCCAGCAGGACCGGGACTAGCGGGATCAGTGCGTTCTTC. This encodes CASRTGTSGISAFF.

The DNA for the CDR3 is TGTGCCAGTAGGGGGGGGGCAAGGCACGAGCAGTACTTC. Protein: CASRGGARHEQYF. The chain links TRBV28 to TRBJ2-7; weak D call: TRBD2 (7 bases). CDR1 and CDR2 (germline): MDHEN, SYDVKM. V dropped 9 bases and J dropped 5 bases, with 17 bases sitting between them. The CDR3 sequence is 13 residues long.

V gene TRBV3-1 (or the pseudogene TRBV3-2) combines with J gene TRBJ1-6; D gene unclear. The V end lost 4 bases, the J end lost 9 bases, and 10 bases lay between the germline ends. CDR1 and CDR2 from the germline V gene are LGHDT and YNNKEL (reference sequence). CDR3 length: 13 residues. As DNA, the CDR3 is TGTGCCAGCAGCCCCTCGGGAGCTTCACCCCTCCACTTT. Translation gives CASSPSGASPLHF.

The chain has TRBV5-6 and TRBJ1-4; D call uncertain. Between the trimmed V and J ends, which lost 0 bases and 5 bases, there was a span of 5 bases. CDR3 length equals 13 residues. The V gene's germline CDR1 is SGHDT and CDR2 YYEEEE. CDR3 loop: CASSLGRNEKLFF. The CDR3 DNA follows: TGTGCCAGCAGCTTGGGCAGGAATGAAAAACTGTTTTTT.

This chain links TRBV5-1 with TRBJ2-7; D might be TRBD2 (5 bases). Trimming cost V 3 bases and J 7 bases, with 14 bases left between them. The CDR3 is made up of 13 amino acids. Germline V gives CDR1 SGHRS, CDR2 YFSETQ. The CDR3 loop is CASSSTPGGEQYF. For the CDR3, the DNA is TGCGCCAGCAGCTCTACCCCAGGAGGAGAGCAGTACTTC.

As DNA, the CDR3 is TGTGCCAGCCGGGACTCTAAGGACTATGGCTACACCTTC. Its protein product is CASRDSKDYGYTF. The chain employs TRBV2 and TRBJ1-2; maybe TRBD1 (5 bases). Per germline, CDR1 SNHLY and CDR2 FYNNEI. Trimming left V 8 bases short and J 3 bases short, with 13 bases between. The CDR3 sequence is 13 residues long.